Each of the 28 T cell receptor beta chains below was sequenced from the same sample in a study of beta chain features in type 1 diabetes. General study points: All four CD4+ subsets from Type 1 diabetes patients carried moderately but significantly shorter TCRB CDR3s.

The whole isolated RNA underwent reverse transcription, so sequencing captured expressed TCRB transcripts. Some clones are missing from TCRdb's copy, which holds only in-frame ones; the method was immunoSEQ multiplex PCR. The sample holds around 250,000 clones; around 25% are singletons and the top ten take about 0.012%. No cognate antigen is known for these TCRs. Sample: naive CD4+ T cells from blood. The receptors shown here come from a woman aged 25 to 39 with type 1 diabetes.

There are a few counts of this clone. This chain uses TRBV19 with TRBJ2-4; D unclear. From germline, CDR1 is LNHDA and CDR2 SQIVND (reference sequence). CDR3 length: 14 amino acids. Trimming took 5 bases from V and 8 from J, leaving 16 bases between them. The CDR3 loop is CASSLDSLPDIQYF. The DNA of the CDR3 is TGTGCCAGTAGTCTCGACTCCCTGCCCGACATTCAGTACTTC.

This clone was found once. The gene calls are TRBV9 and TRBJ2-7; D is undetermined. Germline CDR1 and CDR2: SGDLS and YYNGEE. V was clipped by 0 bases and J by 3 bases, with 16 bases between them. The CDR3 spans 16 residues. The CDR3 protein is CASSVGAGRSDYEQYF. In DNA, the CDR3 is TGTGCCAGCAGCGTAGGAGCAGGAAGGTCAGACTACGAGCAGTACTTC.

Worth noting for this clone: Other DNA sequences in this sample translate to the same CDR3. CDR3 in amino acids: CASSLVGSSYNEQFF. The CDR3 region has the DNA TGTGCCAGCAGCTTAGTAGGGAGCTCCTACAATGAGCAGTTCTTC. The chain links TRBV7-9 to TRBJ2-1; D is perhaps TRBD2 (5 bases). Germline V lookup: CDR1 SEHNR, CDR2 FQNEAQ (reference sequence). Trimming removed 1 base at V and 0 bases at J, with 7 bases between. The CDR3 extends over 15 amino acids. Based on the CDR3 plus reference TRBV7-9 and TRBJ2-1, the full variable domain is DTGVSQNPRHKITKRGQNVTFRCDPISEHNRLYWYRQTLGQGPEFLTYFQNEAQLEKSRLLSDRFSAERPKGSFSTLEIQRTEQGDSAMYLCASSLVGSSYNEQFFGPGTRLTVL.

This clone was seen only a few times. This chain links TRBV28 with TRBJ2-6; D gene unclear. The CDR3 has 15 amino acids. CDR1 is MDHEN and CDR2 is SYDVKM in the germline V gene. Trimming cost V 8 bases and J 0 bases, with 11 bases left between them. CDR3 sequence (DNA): TGTGCCAGCCGCTACTATCACTCTGGGGCCAACGTCCTGACTTTC. It codes for CASRYYHSGANVLTF.

This chain uses TRBV27 with TRBJ2-3; 8 bases map to TRBD2. Unmatched junction bases numbered 6, after V lost 5 bases and J lost 2 bases. This CDR3 spans 15 amino acids. Germline lookup yields CDR1 MNHEY and CDR2 SMNVEV (reference sequence). CDR3 region: CASSGRLALTDTQYF. CDR3 in DNA: TGTGCCAGCAGTGGTAGACTAGCGCTCACAGATACGCAGTATTTT.

V is TRBV19 and J is TRBJ2-7; D uncertain. The V end was cut by 3 bases, the J end by 4 bases, with 13 bases between. The germline V gene encodes CDR1 LNHDA and CDR2 SQIVND (reference sequence). The CDR3 has 14 amino acids. CDR3 DNA sequence: TGTGCCAGTAGTATGGGCGCATACGAATACGAGCAGTACTTC. Translated: CASSMGAYEYEQYF.

The chain employs TRBV4-1 and TRBJ1-5, with unresolved D. The CDR3 sequence is 15 residues long. V was shortened by 1 base and J by 4 bases, with 11 bases between the two germline ends. The germline gives CDR1 MGHRA, CDR2 YSYEKL. Written as DNA, the CDR3 is TGCGCCAGCAGCCAAGGGAGAGCTATTAATCAGCCCCAGCATTTT. This gives the protein CASSQGRAINQPQHF.

The V call is TRBV28, the J call TRBJ1-2; TRBD1 matches at 7 bases. The germline V gene encodes CDR1 MDHEN and CDR2 SYDVKM. J gave up 8 bases and V 5 bases, and 14 bases lay outside the gene matches. This CDR3 spans 15 amino acids. The DNA of the CDR3 is TGTGCCAGCAGTCTCATCCTAGGGGGCAAAGGAGGCTACACCTTC. Protein: CASSLILGGKGGYTF.

The V call is TRBV15, the J call TRBJ2-7; D gene unclear. Trimming took off 1 base at V and 1 base at J, with 8 bases between the two ends. This CDR3 is 14 amino acids long. Germline V lookup: CDR1 LNHNV, CDR2 YYDKDF (reference sequence). CDR3 protein: CATSRGSGSYEQYF. CDR3 DNA: TGTGCCACCAGCAGAGGTTCCGGTTCCTACGAGCAGTACTTC.

This clone was detected a few times. This sample includes further DNA sequences coding for the same CDR3. The chain links TRBV5-1 to TRBJ2-1; 10 positions agree with TRBD2. Trimming cost V 4 bases and J 7 bases; bases outside gene matches: 8. The CDR3 consists of 15 residues. Germline values: CDR1 SGHRS, CDR2 YFSETQ. This CDR3 is CASSTLAGGANEQFF. CDR3 in DNA: TGCGCCAGCAGCACCTTAGCGGGAGGAGCGAATGAGCAGTTCTTC.

In this sample, this clone turned up a few times. The rearrangement links TRBV30 to TRBJ1-1; D is unclear. The V gene lost 3 bases and the J gene lost 0 bases, with 8 bases spanning the gap. Germline V gene data show CDR1 as GTSNPN and CDR2 as SVGIG (reference sequence). This CDR3 is built from 13 residues. CDR3 in amino acids: CAWRQNMNTEAFF. In DNA form, the CDR3 reads TGTGCCTGGAGACAGAACATGAACACTGAAGCTTTCTTT. The whole variable domain, remainder taken from reference TRBV30 and TRBJ1-1, is SQTIHQWPATLVQPVGSPLSLECTVEGTSNPNLYWYRQAAGRGLQLLFYSVGIGQISSEVPQNLSASRPQDRQFILSSKKLLLSDSGFYLCAWRQNMNTEAFFGQGTRLTVV.

The V call is TRBV6-5, the J call TRBJ1-1, with D perhaps TRBD1 (6 bases). Trimming pared 2 bases from V and 11 bases from J, leaving 18 bases between. The CDR3 has 14 amino acids. Per the germline V gene, CDR1 is MNHEY and CDR2 is SVGAGI. CDR3 nucleotide sequence: TGTGCCAGCAGTTACCGCGGGGGGCCTGATCCGGCTTTCTTT. Residues: CASSYRGGPDPAFF.

CDR3 nucleotide sequence: TGCGCCAGCAGCCAGGGGGCGGGGTACAATGAGCAGTTCTTC. It translates to CASSQGAGYNEQFF. The genes are TRBV5-1 and TRBJ2-1; 8 nucleotides align to TRBD1. Germline CDR1 reads SGHRS; CDR2 reads YFSETQ. The CDR3 is made up of 14 amino acids. V lost 4 bases and J lost 4; bases outside the gene matches: 4. Looking up the rest from reference TRBV5-1 and TRBJ2-1 gives the full variable domain: KAGVTQTPRYLIKTRGQQVTLSCSPISGHRSVSWYQQTPGQGLQFLFEYFSETQRNKGNFPGRFSGRQFSNSRSEMNVSTLELGDSALYLCASSQGAGYNEQFFGPGTRLTVL.

This clone was observed a few times. V and J are TRBV5-1 and TRBJ1-3; perhaps TRBD1 as D (5 bases). The CDR3 has 16 residues. V dropped 0 bases and J dropped 0 bases, with 10 bases sitting between them. CDR1 SGHRS and CDR2 YFSETQ come from the germline V gene. The CDR3 is CASSLGGRYSGNTIYF. In DNA, the CDR3 is TGCGCCAGCAGCTTGGGGGGCCGTTACTCTGGAAACACCATATATTTT.

This clone has a handful of counts. The chain recombines TRBV7-9 with TRBJ2-1; TRBD2 matches 14 bases. Germline V CDR1 and CDR2: SEHNR, FQNEAQ (reference sequence). The trim removed 5 bases at V and 10 bases at J, leaving 10 bases unmatched. The length of the CDR3 is 16 residues. The CDR3 coding sequence is TGTGCCAGCAGCCCGCGACTAGCGGGAGGGCCAGGAGAGCAGTTCTTC. Translated, it gives CASSPRLAGGPGEQFF.

The J gene is TRBJ2-7, the V gene TRBV11-2; no reliable D call. Germline V gene lookup returns CDR1 SGHAT and CDR2 FQNNGV. Trimming removed 4 bases at V and 3 bases at J, with 4 bases between. This CDR3 has 11 residues. DNA for the CDR3: TGTGCCAGCAGCTCCTTCTACGAGCAGTACTTC. Protein sequence: CASSSFYEQYF.

V usage is TRBV19 and J usage is TRBJ1-5; D not resolved. The V gene's germline CDR1 is LNHDA and CDR2 SQIVND (reference sequence). The V end was cut by 3 bases, the J end by 4 bases, with 4 bases between. The CDR3 runs 12 residues. As DNA, the CDR3 is TGTGCCAGTAGTATCGGGAATCAGCCCCAGCATTTT. Translation: CASSIGNQPQHF.

Comments on this clone: Other DNA sequences in this sample translate to the same CDR3. This chain joins TRBV30 and TRBJ1-1; D may be TRBD1 (5 bases). This CDR3 is 13 amino acids long. CDR1 GTSNPN and CDR2 SVGIG come from the germline V gene (reference sequence). V lost 1 base to trimming and J lost 2 bases, with 8 bases between them. The CDR3 spells CAWSGQLNTEAFF. CDR3 bases: TGTGCCTGGAGTGGACAGCTAAACACTGAAGCTTTCTTT. Filled out from reference TRBV30 and TRBJ1-1, the complete variable domain reads SQTIHQWPATLVQPVGSPLSLECTVEGTSNPNLYWYRQAAGRGLQLLFYSVGIGQISSEVPQNLSASRPQDRQFILSSKKLLLSDSGFYLCAWSGQLNTEAFFGQGTRLTVV.

The table lists this clone with a few counts. DNA for the CDR3: TGTGCCAGCAGCGTAGGCAGGGGGCCCTATGGCTACACCTTC. Protein: CASSVGRGPYGYTF. V is TRBV9 and J is TRBJ1-2; 8 bases align to TRBD1. This CDR3 is 14 amino acids long. J lost 4 bases, V lost 0 bases, and 2 bases had no gene match. Germline CDR1 is SGDLS and CDR2 is YYNGEE.

The rearrangement links TRBV9 to TRBJ2-5; TRBD1 is a possible D gene (5 bases). Per the germline V gene, CDR1 is SGDLS and CDR2 is YYNGEE. This CDR3 contains 15 residues. Trimming cost V 0 bases and J 1 base, with 10 bases left between them. The CDR3 nucleotides read TGTGCCAGCAGCGTAGCGGCAGGGCTCCAAGAGACCCAGTACTTC. Protein: CASSVAAGLQETQYF.

In its sample, this clone was seen a few times. The genes are TRBV6-4 and TRBJ2-5, with no clear D. CDR1 is MRHNA, CDR2 SNTAGT, per germline. The CDR3 contains 9 residues. Trimming shortened V by 7 bases and J by 7 bases, and 4 bases separated the two germline ends. CDR3: CASTRTQYF. The CDR3 coding sequence is TGTGCCAGCACCCGGACCCAGTACTTC.

The J gene is TRBJ2-2, the V gene TRBV9; D might be TRBD2 (6 bases). This CDR3 is 13 amino acids long. Trimming shortened V by 3 bases and J by 5 bases, and 8 bases separated the two germline ends. Germline V CDR1 and CDR2: SGDLS, YYNGEE. The CDR3 DNA is TGTGCCAGCAGCGCGCGGGATACCGGGGAGCTGTTTTTT. Translation: CASSARDTGELFF.

This chain links TRBV29-1 with TRBJ1-5; D perhaps matches TRBD1 (6 bases). CDR3 length: 14 amino acids. Deletions cut 6 bases from V and 6 bases from J, with 18 bases between. CDR1 and CDR2 from the germline V gene are SQVTM and ANQGSEA. In DNA, the CDR3 is TGCAGCGTCGCCCATGGGGGGGCTGGTCAGCCCCAGCATTTT. Its translation is CSVAHGGAGQPQHF. Together with reference TRBV29-1 and TRBJ1-5, the CDR3 gives the full variable domain: SAVISQKPSRDICQRGTSLTIQCQVDSQVTMMFWYRQQPGQSLTLIATANQGSEATYESGFVIDKFPISRPNLTFSTLTVSNMSPEDSSIYLCSVAHGGAGQPQHFGDGTRLSIL.

This chain links TRBV19 with TRBJ2-5; a weak D match, TRBD1 (6 bases). V was shortened by 2 bases and J by 3 bases, with 10 bases between the two germline ends. CDR1 is LNHDA, CDR2 SQIVND, per germline (reference sequence). The CDR3 is made up of 14 amino acids. CDR3 amino acids: CASSIPYREETQYF. In DNA, the CDR3 is TGTGCCAGTAGTATACCCTACAGGGAAGAGACCCAGTACTTC.

The chain employs TRBV7-3 and TRBJ2-1; TRBD2 is a possible D gene (6 bases). Trimming took off 5 bases at V and 3 bases at J, with 17 bases between the two ends. Per the germline V gene, CDR1 is SGHTA and CDR2 is FQGTGA. The CDR3 is 16 amino acids. In DNA, the CDR3 is TGTGCCAGCAGCCCCGCGGGGAGCAGCAACTACAATGAGCAGTTCTTC. This translates into CASSPAGSSNYNEQFF.

This sequence joins TRBV7-3 and TRBJ1-2, with D possibly being TRBD1 (5 bases). Trimming removed 2 bases at V and 4 bases at J, with 14 bases between. The CDR3 contains 15 residues. Germline V lookup: CDR1 SGHTA, CDR2 FQGTGA. CDR3 DNA sequence: TGTGCCAGCAGCTTATCGTCAGGGACTAGCTATGGCTACACCTTC. Protein sequence: CASSLSSGTSYGYTF.

V is TRBV11-3 and J is TRBJ1-1; tentative D call: TRBD1 (6 bases). With 5 bases removed from V and 2 bases from J, the gap between germline ends came to 12 bases. CDR1 and CDR2 from the germline V gene are SGHNT and YENEEA. The CDR3 sequence is 14 residues long. CDR3 DNA: TGTGCCAGCAGCCTACAGGGAGTCAACACTGAAGCTTTCTTT. Translated: CASSLQGVNTEAFF.

This chain joins TRBV2 and TRBJ1-1; no clear D. Trimming cost V 7 bases and J 4 bases, with 7 bases left between them. Germline loops: CDR1 SNHLY, CDR2 FYNNEI. The CDR3 runs to 11 residues. The CDR3 DNA reads as TGTGCCAGCACCGGGGTCACTGAAGCTTTCTTT. Amino acid sequence: CASTGVTEAFF.